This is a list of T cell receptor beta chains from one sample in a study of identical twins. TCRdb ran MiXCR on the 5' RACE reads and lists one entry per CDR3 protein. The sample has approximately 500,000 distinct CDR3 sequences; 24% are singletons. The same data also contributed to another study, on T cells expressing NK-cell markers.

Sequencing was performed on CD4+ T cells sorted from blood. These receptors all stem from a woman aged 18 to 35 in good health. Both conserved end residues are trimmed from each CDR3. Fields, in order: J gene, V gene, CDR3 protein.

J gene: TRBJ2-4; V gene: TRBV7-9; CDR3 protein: ASSRRDYLVAKNIQY
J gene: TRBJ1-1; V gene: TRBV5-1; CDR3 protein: ASSLFVRGNTEAF
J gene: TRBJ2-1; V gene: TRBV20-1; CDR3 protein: SARALSGSLRSSEQF
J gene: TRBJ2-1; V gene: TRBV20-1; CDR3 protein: SRIAYNEQF
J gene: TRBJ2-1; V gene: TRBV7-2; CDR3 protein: ASSLAYRTSGHNEQF
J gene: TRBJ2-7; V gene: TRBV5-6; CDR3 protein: ASSFGTSGRASPASEQY
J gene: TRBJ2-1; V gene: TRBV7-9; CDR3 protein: ASKGGSSYNEQF
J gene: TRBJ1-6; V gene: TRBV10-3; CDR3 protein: AISELGGSPLH
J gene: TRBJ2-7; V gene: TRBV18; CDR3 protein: ASSPMGLARGYEQY
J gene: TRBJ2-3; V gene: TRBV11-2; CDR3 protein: ASSPTAGTGRMTDTQY
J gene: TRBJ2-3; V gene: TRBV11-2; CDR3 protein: ASSGPAGTADTQY
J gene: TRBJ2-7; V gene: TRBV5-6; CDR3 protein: ASSLSSGTFSYEQY
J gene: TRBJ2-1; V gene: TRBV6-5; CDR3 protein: ASSSTSGSGREQF
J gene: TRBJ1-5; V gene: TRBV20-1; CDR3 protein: SARDGRGGNQPQH
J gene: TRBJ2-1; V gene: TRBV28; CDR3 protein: ASSLFLAGGNEQF
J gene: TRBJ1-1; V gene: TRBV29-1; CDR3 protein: SVRTAGTEAF
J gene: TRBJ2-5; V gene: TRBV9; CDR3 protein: ASTRDRGSETQY
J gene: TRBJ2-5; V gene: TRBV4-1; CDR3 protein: ASSHQKTGGRETQY
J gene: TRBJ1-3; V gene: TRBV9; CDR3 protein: ASSVGPGDIYTIY
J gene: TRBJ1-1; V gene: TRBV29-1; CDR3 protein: SAQGPLITRKAF
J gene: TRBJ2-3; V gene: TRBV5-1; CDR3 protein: ASSLTGAPDTQY
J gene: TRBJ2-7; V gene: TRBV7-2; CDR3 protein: ASSLNWLQY
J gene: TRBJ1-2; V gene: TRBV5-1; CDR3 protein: ASNPGQGADYGYT
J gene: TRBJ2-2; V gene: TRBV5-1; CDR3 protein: ASSLAKGMGTGELF
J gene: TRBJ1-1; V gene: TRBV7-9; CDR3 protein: ASSSQVYTEAF
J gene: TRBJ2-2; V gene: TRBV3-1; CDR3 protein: ASARTSGTNTGELF
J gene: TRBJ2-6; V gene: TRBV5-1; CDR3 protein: ASSLQTRTGRSGANVLT
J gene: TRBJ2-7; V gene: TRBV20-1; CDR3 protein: SARGGHFYEQY
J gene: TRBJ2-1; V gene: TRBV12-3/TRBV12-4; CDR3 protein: ASSHHRRNYNEQF
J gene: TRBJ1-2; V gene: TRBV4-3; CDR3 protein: ASSQDRTGVYGSYT